This T cell receptor beta chain derives from a study of cytomegalovirus exposure and HLA in healthy donors. Study background: Under 90% of 398 genotyped donors fell in the Caucasian-associated ancestry cluster.

Researchers ran the PCR with 60 Vbeta and 13 Jbeta primers. Data came from immunoSEQ multiplex PCR; TCRdb stores just in-frame clones and leaves some out. The sample includes approximately 59,000 clones, approximately 82% of them seen just once. Sequencing was carried out using PBMCs. The TCR sequence derives from a girl between 5 and 17 years old in good health and CMV-seropositive.

The DNA for the CDR3 is TGTGCCAGCAGTTTAATAAAAGAAGCCGGAAACACCATATATTTT. Its protein product is CASSLIKEAGNTIYF. V usage is TRBV28 and J usage is TRBJ1-3; D gene uncertain. The CDR3 runs 15 residues. The germline V and J ends were trimmed by 2 bases and 4 bases, with 12 bases remaining between them. Looked up from germline, CDR1 is MDHEN and CDR2 is SYDVKM.